The 19 T cell receptor beta chains below all came from one sample that was sequenced in a study. In TCRdb, the RT-PCR reads were re-called with MiXCR into one record per CDR3 protein. The data show more than 600,000 distinct CDR3 sequences, with more than 13% seen just once and roughly 3.9% held by the top ten. Sequencing input: memory CD4+ T cells from blood. The source of these receptors is a female donor in good health, serving as a healthy control.

This clonotype was seen a few times. This chain uses TRBV5-1 with TRBJ2-5, with D uncertain. The CDR3 runs to 13 residues. Trimming left V 5 bases short and J 3 bases short, with 11 bases between. The germline CDR1 and CDR2 sequences are SGHRS and YFSETQ. The CDR3 spells CASRDLREETQYF. The CDR3 DNA reads TGCGCCAGCAGGGACCTCCGGGAAGAGACCCAGTACTTC.

The gene calls are TRBV5-4 and TRBJ1-6, with 8 bases lining up with TRBD1. Trimming removed 3 bases from V and 5 bases from J; junction bases left unmatched: 10. Germline V gene lookup returns CDR1 SGHNT and CDR2 YYREEE (reference sequence). The CDR3 contains 17 residues. CDR3 bases: TGTGCCAGCAGCTCGGGACAGGCAGGCGGGAATAATTCACCCCTCCACTTT. Amino acids: CASSSGQAGGNNSPLHF.

The rearrangement uses TRBV10-3 and TRBJ2-7; perhaps TRBD1 as D (5 bases). V was trimmed by 4 bases and J by 0 bases, leaving 10 bases between them. This CDR3 spans 14 amino acids. Germline CDR1 is ENHRY and CDR2 is SYGVKD. Here the CDR3 DNA reads TGTGCCATCAGTGGAACAGGAGCCTCCTACGAGCAGTACTTC. This encodes CAISGTGASYEQYF.

As to this clonotype: This clone may be a read error of a much larger clone one base away. The CDR3 end shows no conserved phenylalanine or tryptophan, and so a read error is likely. This rearrangement joins TRBV7-2 to TRBJ1-2, with D possibly TRBD1 on 6 matching bases. Germline V CDR1 and CDR2: SGHTA, FQGNSA. The V end was cut by 5 bases, the J end by 4 bases, with 17 bases between. CDR3 length: 15 residues. DNA for the CDR3: TGTGCCAGCAGCGAGGGGGGAGGGCTGGCCTATGGCTACACCCTC. It translates to CASSEGGGLAYGYTL.

This clonotype appeared a few times. The chain combines TRBV11-3 with TRBJ2-1; unclear D gene. The CDR3 sequence is 15 residues long. The V and J ends lost 6 bases and 2 bases respectively, with 14 bases between them. CDR1 and CDR2 (germline): SGHNT, YENEEA. DNA for the CDR3: TGTGCCAGCAGTTCTCGGCGCGGTCCCTACAATGAGCAGTTCTTC. As protein: CASSSRRGPYNEQFF.

The chain combines TRBV4-3 with TRBJ1-4, with D perhaps TRBD1 (5 bases). CDR1 and CDR2 from the germline V gene are LGHNA and YSLEER. The CDR3 has 16 amino acids. V shed 0 bases and J shed 4 bases, with 12 bases lying between them. The CDR3 DNA reads TGCGCCAGCAGCCAAGATGTGACAGAATATAATGAAAAACTGTTTTTT. Protein sequence: CASSQDVTEYNEKLFF.

V gene TRBV28 combines with J gene TRBJ2-2; D possibly corresponds to TRBD2 (6 bases). The germline CDR1 and CDR2 sequences are MDHEN and SYDVKM. CDR3 size: 14 residues. Trimming shortened V by 3 bases and J by 6 bases, and 11 bases separated the two germline ends. The CDR3, as DNA: TGTGCCAGCAGTTTGGAGGGTGCGGCCGGGGAGCTGTTTTTT. It is translated as CASSLEGAAGELFF. The full variable domain, rest sourced from reference TRBV28 and TRBJ2-2, is DVKVTQSSRYLVKRTGEKVFLECVQDMDHENMFWYRQDPGLGLRLIYFSYDVKMKEKGDIPEGYSVSREKKERFSLILESASTNQTSMYLCASSLEGAAGELFFGEGSRLTVL.

Points on this clonotype: Given a much more abundant clone one base away, this may be a read error. The chain links TRBV12-3 or TRBV12-4 to TRBJ2-3, with D unresolved. The CDR3 contains 14 residues. CDR3 residues: CASSFAGPTDTKYF. The CDR3 DNA reads as TGTGCCAGCAGTTTTGCCGGTCCTACAGATACGAAGTATTTT.

This chain uses TRBV14 with TRBJ1-3, with 7 bases aligning to TRBD1. Germline CDR1 SGHDN, CDR2 FVKESK. The CDR3 is made up of 14 amino acids. Trimming took 2 bases from V and 3 from J; bases not matched to a gene: 1. Here the CDR3 reads CASSQNRGGNTIYF. DNA of the CDR3: TGTGCCAGCAGCCAAAACAGGGGTGGAAACACCATATATTTT.

This chain joins TRBV4-2 and TRBJ1-5; D is uncertain. Between the trimmed V and J ends, which lost 8 bases and 1 base, there was a span of 18 bases. The CDR3 sequence is 16 residues long. In germline, CDR1 is LGHNA, CDR2 YNFKEQ. The CDR3 here is CASSQRGDGSNQPQHF. The CDR3 DNA is TGTGCCAGCTCCCAAAGAGGCGACGGCAGCAATCAGCCCCAGCATTTT.

In this sample, this clonotype turned up many times. The junction does not match germline at one end; this may be a read error. The chain recombines TRBV7-7 with TRBJ2-5, with D perhaps TRBD2 (6 bases). Germline values: CDR1 SSHAT, CDR2 FNYEAQ (reference sequence). This CDR3 contains 14 residues. The CDR3 protein is CASSFGGSQETQYF. Here the CDR3 DNA reads TGTGCTAGCAGCTTCGGGGGTTCCCAAGAGACCCAGTACTTC.

This clonotype has a handful of counts. This chain connects TRBV7-3 to TRBJ2-5; D call uncertain. Germline V CDR1 and CDR2: SGHTA, FQGTGA. The V end was cut by 1 base, the J end by 2 bases, with 11 bases between. The length of the CDR3 is 15 residues. The CDR3 coding sequence is TGTGCCAGCAGCTTAATTTTCGGGCAGCAAGAGACCCAGTACTTC. This translates into CASSLIFGQQETQYF.

This chain connects TRBV6-2 or TRBV6-3 to TRBJ2-1; D possibly corresponds to TRBD2 (6 bases). V was trimmed by 5 bases and J by 9 bases, leaving 20 bases between them. The V gene's germline CDR1 is MNHEY and CDR2 SVGEGT. This CDR3 region has 15 residues. CDR3 in amino acids: CASSHPRNPGSEQFF. Here the CDR3 DNA reads TGTGCCAGCAGTCACCCTCGGAACCCCGGGAGTGAGCAGTTCTTC.

This clonotype appeared many times. V usage is TRBV6-1 and J usage is TRBJ2-7, with D perhaps matching TRBD1 (6 bases). This CDR3 has 13 residues. Germline lookup yields CDR1 MNHNS and CDR2 SASEGT. V dropped 8 bases and J dropped 1 base, with 12 bases sitting between them. This CDR3 is CASSGQQSYEQYF. The CDR3, as DNA: TGTGCCAGCTCTGGACAGCAATCCTACGAGCAGTACTTC.

For this clonotype: A much larger clone lies one base from this, so it may be a read error. The final CDR3 position lacks the conserved phenylalanine or tryptophan, pointing to a likely read error. The chain is built from TRBV20-1 and TRBJ1-4; 8 nucleotides align to TRBD1. Germline V gene lookup returns CDR1 DFQATT and CDR2 SNEGSKA (reference sequence). The CDR3 is 14 amino acids. The junction had 8 bases not matched to a gene; V was cut back by 5 bases and J by 6 bases. This chain's CDR3 is CSASYGTGYEKLFI. Here the CDR3 DNA reads TGCAGTGCTTCCTACGGGACAGGATATGAAAAACTGTTTATT.

In its sample, this clonotype was seen a few times. This rearrangement joins TRBV12-3 or TRBV12-4 to TRBJ2-1, with TRBD1 as a possible D gene (6 bases). Deletions cut 3 bases from V and 4 bases from J, with 13 bases between. This CDR3 spans 15 amino acids. CDR3 in DNA: TGTGCCAGCAGTTTCAAACAGGGTGCGTACAATGAGCAGTTCTTC. Translated: CASSFKQGAYNEQFF.

This clonotype was observed many times. V is TRBV15 and J is TRBJ2-3; 9 bases line up with TRBD2. From germline, CDR1 is LNHNV and CDR2 YYDKDF (reference sequence). The ends lost 0 bases at V and 4 bases at J; junction bases unmatched: 5. This CDR3 region has 16 residues. CDR3 amino acids: CATSREASGIADTQYF. CDR3 sequence (DNA): TGTGCCACCAGCAGAGAGGCTAGCGGGATTGCAGATACGCAGTATTTT.

This chain connects TRBV27 to TRBJ1-1; maybe TRBD1 (5 bases). Germline V lookup: CDR1 MNHEY, CDR2 SMNVEV (reference sequence). CDR3 length equals 13 residues. The V end lost 6 bases, the J end lost 4 bases, and 12 bases lay between the germline ends. The CDR3 reads CASSTGRGTEAFF. DNA for the CDR3: TGTGCCAGCAGCACGGGACGAGGCACTGAAGCTTTCTTT.

The chain combines TRBV25-1 with TRBJ2-7; weak D call: TRBD1 (6 bases). V shed 6 bases and J shed 3 bases, with 9 bases lying between them. The CDR3 extends over 12 amino acids. The V gene's germline CDR1 is MGHDK and CDR2 SYGVNS. The CDR3 is CASRDRNYEQYF. CDR3 nucleotide sequence: TGTGCCAGCAGGGACAGAAACTACGAGCAGTACTTC.